The T cell receptor beta chain described here comes from a study of technical replicates of blood from several donors. Only in-frame clones appear in the TCRdb table, and some are missing; sequencing was by immunoSEQ multiplex PCR. This table has about 9,400 clones, 91% appearing once. Germline V CDR1 and CDR2: SGHRS, YFSETQ. Germline trimming cut 0 bases from V and 4 bases from J; bases unmatched to any gene: 4. This CDR3 contains 16 residues. Material for sequencing was PBMCs. The rearrangement joins TRBV5-1 to TRBJ2-2, with 9 bases that match TRBD1. The sequence was collected from a human donor in good health. In nucleotides, the CDR3 is TGCGCCAGCAGCTTGGCGGGACAGGGAATCACCGGGGAGCTGTTTTTT. As protein: CASSLAGQGITGELFF.